These 30 T cell receptor beta chains were sequenced from one sample in a study of patients and donors after allogeneic stem cell transplantation. TCRdb re-called the RT-PCR reads with MiXCR, one entry per CDR3 protein. The table lists roughly 880,000 distinct CDR3 sequences, roughly 18% of them singletons. Sequencing input: blood, either unsorted or a sorted T cell fraction (not recorded which). These TCRs come from a human donor who was either an allogeneic HSCT recipient or a stem cell or donor lymphocyte infusion donor (not recorded which). It is not recorded whose cells these are; they may come from a transplant donor.

This clonotype occurred a few times. The chain couples TRBV29-1 to TRBJ2-2, with D unresolved. The CDR3 has 13 residues. Germline V gene data show CDR1 as SQVTM and CDR2 as ANQGSEA. Deletions cut 4 bases from V and 0 bases from J, with 6 bases between. The CDR3 DNA reads as TGCAGCGTTGTAACAACGAACACCGGGGAGCTGTTTTTT. Translation: CSVVTTNTGELFF.

The chain combines TRBV6-5 with TRBJ1-1, with D tentatively TRBD1 (5 bases). V was pared by 6 bases and J by 12 bases, with 17 bases between. The germline gives CDR1 MNHEY, CDR2 SVGAGI. The CDR3 length is 12 residues. Written as DNA, the CDR3 is TGTGCCAGCAGCCTCACCGGGACGGAAACTTTCTTT. This translates into CASSLTGTETFF.

This clonotype was recorded a few times. The chain recombines TRBV6-5 with TRBJ2-3; 7 nucleotides match TRBD2. Germline trimming cut 2 bases from V and 4 bases from J; bases unmatched to any gene: 6. The CDR3 runs to 15 residues. Germline CDR1 reads MNHEY; CDR2 reads SVGAGI. CDR3 DNA: TGTGCCAGCAGTTACGACGGACTAGACTCAGATACGCAGTATTTT. Translation gives CASSYDGLDSDTQYF.

The chain recombines TRBV12-3 or TRBV12-4 with TRBJ2-3; no clear D gene. The length of the CDR3 is 14 residues. The V and J ends lost 3 bases and 2 bases respectively, with 9 bases between them. The DNA of the CDR3 is TGTGCCAGCAGTTTTGACTTAATCACAGATACGCAGTATTTT. Protein sequence: CASSFDLITDTQYF.

The CDR3 here is CASSPELGSNEQYF. The CDR3 DNA is TGTGCCAGCAGCCCTGAGTTGGGGTCCAACGAGCAGTACTTC. V and J are TRBV9 and TRBJ2-7; D ambiguous. Per the germline V gene, CDR1 is SGDLS and CDR2 is YYNGEE. V lost 4 bases and J 5 bases, leaving 16 bases between the germline ends. There are 14 residues in the CDR3. The entire variable domain, with the rest obtained from reference TRBV9 and TRBJ2-7, is as follows: DSGVTQTPKHLITATGQRVTLRCSPRSGDLSVYWYQQSLDQGLQFLIQYYNGEERAKGNILERFSAQQFPDLHSELNLSSLELGDSALYFCASSPELGSNEQYFGPGTRLTVT.

V usage is TRBV9 and J usage is TRBJ1-1; D might be TRBD1 (5 bases). Trimming took 4 bases from V and 7 from J, leaving 14 bases between them. Germline V gene lookup returns CDR1 SGDLS and CDR2 YYNGEE. The CDR3 runs 13 residues. The CDR3 nucleotides are TGTGCCAGCAGCATCATGGACGGGGGTGAAGCTTTCTTT. Protein sequence: CASSIMDGGEAFF.

This clonotype was seen repeatedly, ten times or more. In DNA, the CDR3 is TGTGCCAGCAGTTTACGGGGGCTCGCGAACACCGGGGAGCTGTTTTTT. This codes for CASSLRGLANTGELFF. V is TRBV12-3 or TRBV12-4 and J is TRBJ2-2; D tentatively fits TRBD1 or TRBD2 (6 bases each). The V end was cut by 2 bases, the J end by 0 bases, with 10 bases between. This CDR3 has 16 residues.

This chain uses TRBV20-1 with TRBJ1-2; D remains unclear. Germline V gives CDR1 DFQATT, CDR2 SNEGSKA (reference sequence). The CDR3 consists of 13 residues. Trimming left V 0 bases short and J 8 bases short, with 13 bases between. CDR3 residues: CSARDEYATGYTF. The DNA of the CDR3 is TGCAGTGCTAGAGACGAGTATGCAACCGGCTACACCTTC.

This sequence joins TRBV9 and TRBJ2-1; maybe TRBD2 (6 bases). This CDR3 region has 15 residues. The V end was cut by 9 bases, the J end by 2 bases, with 18 bases between. Per germline, CDR1 SGDLS and CDR2 YYNGEE. This CDR3 is CANPASASPYNEQFF. DNA for the CDR3: TGTGCCAACCCGGCTAGCGCAAGTCCCTACAATGAGCAGTTCTTC.

This clonotype turned up a few times. The chain carries TRBV5-4 and TRBJ2-5; D unresolved. The V and J ends lost 4 bases and 7 bases respectively, with 17 bases between them. CDR1 and CDR2 from the germline V gene are SGHNT and YYREEE (reference sequence). This CDR3 region has 14 residues. The CDR3 region is CASSAGLKSGTQYF. In nucleotides, the CDR3 is TGTGCCAGCAGCGCCGGATTAAAATCTGGGACCCAGTACTTC.

The V call is TRBV5-1, the J call TRBJ2-7; 8 bases fit TRBD1. CDR3 length: 14 residues. Looked up from germline, CDR1 is SGHRS and CDR2 is YFSETQ. The junction had 6 bases not matched to a gene; V was cut back by 2 bases and J by 5 bases. As DNA, the CDR3 is TGCGCCAGCAGCTTATCGACAGGGGTCCACGAGCAGTACTTC. This sequence encodes CASSLSTGVHEQYF.

This clonotype came up a few times. The chain employs TRBV3-1 and TRBJ2-1; 9 positions match TRBD1. This CDR3 contains 16 residues. V shed 4 bases, J shed 4 bases, and the junction held 8 bases outside the gene matches. Germline V lookup: CDR1 LGHDT, CDR2 YNNKEL (reference sequence). The CDR3 DNA reads TGTGCCAGCAGCCTTTGGGGACAGGGCAGGTACAATGAGCAGTTCTTC. Protein: CASSLWGQGRYNEQFF.

The chain carries TRBV10-3 and TRBJ1-3, with 7 bases identical to TRBD1. The CDR3 covers 15 residues. The germline gives CDR1 ENHRY, CDR2 SYGVKD. V gave up 6 bases and J gave up 2 bases; unmatched junction bases: 7. The CDR3 is CAIREPGGAGNTIYF. CDR3 sequence (DNA): TGTGCCATCAGAGAGCCAGGGGGGGCTGGAAACACCATATATTTT.

The chain combines TRBV11-1 with TRBJ2-5; the D call may be TRBD1 or TRBD2 (6 bases each). The CDR3 spans 18 residues. Germline CDR1 and CDR2: SGHAT and FQDESV (reference sequence). The V gene lost 0 bases and the J gene lost 5 bases, with 22 bases spanning the gap. The CDR3, as DNA: TGTGCCAGCAGCTTAGCGAGGAGGGACAAGGTCATTGTGGAGACCCAGTACTTC. Protein sequence: CASSLARRDKVIVETQYF.

V usage is TRBV5-6 and J usage is TRBJ1-1; no firm D call. Germline CDR1 reads SGHDT; CDR2 reads YYEEEE. The CDR3 loop spans 13 amino acids. Trimming shortened V by 6 bases and J by 1 base, and 10 bases separated the two germline ends. CDR3 nucleotide sequence: TGTGCCAGCATGCAAACAGAGAACACTGAAGCTTTCTTT. It encodes CASMQTENTEAFF.

This chain uses TRBV19 with TRBJ1-5; D might be TRBD1 (5 bases). The CDR3 runs to 15 residues. Germline loops: CDR1 LNHDA, CDR2 SQIVND (reference sequence). V shed 1 base and J shed 5 bases, with 12 bases lying between them. The CDR3 nucleotides are TGTGCCAGTAGTATAGCGGTAGGGGACCATCAGCCCCAGCATTTT. It specifies CASSIAVGDHQPQHF.

The sample holds a few counts of this clonotype. The rearrangement joins TRBV12-3 or TRBV12-4 to TRBJ2-3; D might be TRBD1 or TRBD2, each matching 6 bases. V shed 6 bases and J shed 12 bases, with 16 bases lying between them. This CDR3 is built from 12 residues. The CDR3 is CASRGGRPPQYF. CDR3 coding DNA: TGTGCCAGCAGAGGGGGGCGACCCCCACAGTATTTT.

This rearrangement joins TRBV7-2 to TRBJ2-5, with 10 bases that match TRBD1. V gave up 5 bases and J gave up 5 bases; unmatched junction bases: 8. Germline-derived CDR1 and CDR2 are SGHTA and FQGNSA. This CDR3 has 15 residues. CDR3 protein: CASSPDRGREETQYF. The CDR3 bases are TGTGCCAGCAGCCCAGACAGGGGGCGCGAGGAGACCCAGTACTTC.

This clonotype showed up just a few times. The chain joins TRBV20-1 to TRBJ2-3; no reliable D call. CDR3 length: 14 residues. Trimming removed 4 bases from V and 0 bases from J, with 11 bases in between. Germline V gene sequence: CDR1 DFQATT, CDR2 SNEGSKA (reference sequence). In nucleotides, the CDR3 is TGCAGTGCTATTCCCGGGCTTAGCACAGATACGCAGTATTTT. It is translated as CSAIPGLSTDTQYF.

Only a few counts were recorded for this clonotype. The V call is TRBV9, the J call TRBJ1-1; perhaps TRBD1 as D (5 bases). Per the germline V gene, CDR1 is SGDLS and CDR2 is YYNGEE. The CDR3 is made up of 14 amino acids. The V end lost 3 bases, the J end lost 6 bases, and 15 bases lay between the germline ends. As DNA, the CDR3 is TGTGCCAGCAGCGGGTCGGGACCTCAGGCTGAAGCTTTCTTT. This encodes CASSGSGPQAEAFF.

The chain uses TRBV7-9 and TRBJ1-5, with D perhaps matching TRBD1 (5 bases). Germline values: CDR1 SEHNR, CDR2 FQNEAQ (reference sequence). The CDR3 is made up of 15 amino acids. V lost 4 bases, J lost 4 bases, and 14 bases lay in between. CDR3 DNA sequence: TGTGCCAGCAGCTCTGCAGGGTACCCAAATCAGCCCCAGCATTTT. Amino acid sequence: CASSSAGYPNQPQHF.

This clonotype was counted between two and nine times. The J gene is TRBJ2-7, the V gene TRBV12-3 or TRBV12-4; 7 positions agree with TRBD1. The V gene end was trimmed by 4 bases and the J gene end by 4 bases; junction bases not matched to a gene: 7. The CDR3 is 14 residues long. Here the CDR3 reads CASSWEAQGYEQYF. In DNA form, the CDR3 reads TGTGCCAGCAGTTGGGAAGCACAGGGGTACGAGCAGTACTTC.

This clonotype was counted a few times. The chain joins TRBV5-1 to TRBJ1-4, with 10 bases that match TRBD1. Germline CDR1 is SGHRS and CDR2 is YFSETQ. The V and J ends lost 4 bases and 7 bases, in that order; junction bases with no gene match: 4. The CDR3 has 14 amino acids. This chain's CDR3 is CASSPGTGAEKLFF. The CDR3 DNA follows: TGCGCCAGCAGCCCCGGGACAGGGGCTGAAAAACTGTTTTTT. Using reference TRBV5-1 and TRBJ1-4 for the parts outside the CDR3, the full variable domain is KAGVTQTPRYLIKTRGQQVTLSCSPISGHRSVSWYQQTPGQGLQFLFEYFSETQRNKGNFPGRFSGRQFSNSRSEMNVSTLELGDSALYLCASSPGTGAEKLFFGSGTQLSVL.

The sample holds a few counts of this clonotype. The V call is TRBV5-1, the J call TRBJ2-1; TRBD1 matches 9 bases. The CDR3 sequence is 14 residues long. After removal of 0 bases from V and 9 bases from J, the junction contained 4 bases not matched to a gene. CDR1 is SGHRS and CDR2 is YFSETQ in the germline V gene. CDR3 nucleotides: TGCGCCAGCAGCTTGGCCGGACAGGGGAGTGAGCAGTTCTTC. Amino acids: CASSLAGQGSEQFF.

This chain links TRBV20-1 with TRBJ1-2, with a possible D match to TRBD1 (5 bases). Trimming cost V 6 bases and J 4 bases, with 12 bases left between them. Germline V CDR1 and CDR2: DFQATT, SNEGSKA (reference sequence). The CDR3 spans 12 residues. The DNA of the CDR3 is TGCAGTGCCTGGACATCGGCCTATGGCTACACCTTC. Protein sequence: CSAWTSAYGYTF.

This chain uses TRBV15 with TRBJ2-2, with D perhaps TRBD1 or TRBD2 (6 bases each). Germline loops: CDR1 LNHNV, CDR2 YYDKDF (reference sequence). The V and J ends lost 0 bases and 2 bases respectively, with 10 bases between them. The CDR3 totals 16 residues. For the CDR3, the DNA is TGTGCCACCAGCAGAGATCACGGGGGCAACACCGGGGAGCTGTTTTTT. It encodes CATSRDHGGNTGELFF.

This clonotype came up a few times. The chain couples TRBV20-1 to TRBJ1-1; 12 bases line up with TRBD1. The CDR3 sequence is 17 residues long. The V segment lost 6 bases and the J segment 1 base; nucleotides outside the gene matches: 12. CDR1 and CDR2 (germline): DFQATT, SNEGSKA (reference sequence). In DNA, the CDR3 is TGCAGTGCGCTGAGTCTCCGGGACAGGGGGCAGAACACTGAAGCTTTCTTT. It translates to CSALSLRDRGQNTEAFF.

J is TRBJ1-1 and V is TRBV11-2, with TRBD1 matching 7 bases. CDR3 length: 15 amino acids. Germline CDR1 SGHAT, CDR2 FQNNGV. V lost 1 base and J lost 4; bases outside the gene matches: 6. This chain's CDR3 is CASSLGVRGSTEAFF. For the CDR3, the DNA is TGTGCCAGCAGCTTAGGTGTCAGGGGGAGCACTGAAGCTTTCTTT.

The chain recombines TRBV12-3 or TRBV12-4 with TRBJ2-6, with 7 bases identical to TRBD1. With V trimmed by 1 base and J by 0 bases, 9 bases remained unmatched. CDR3 length: 19 residues. CDR3 sequence: CASSLGADRTLSGANVLTF. DNA of the CDR3: TGTGCCAGCAGTTTAGGGGCGGACAGGACACTCTCTGGGGCCAACGTCCTGACTTTC.

The table lists this clonotype with many counts. V is TRBV10-3 and J is TRBJ2-4; D remains unclear. The V end lost 4 bases, the J end lost 3 bases, and 4 bases lay between the germline ends. The CDR3 covers 12 residues. Per the germline V gene, CDR1 is ENHRY and CDR2 is SYGVKD. The CDR3 spells CAISAYKNIQYF. CDR3 nucleotide sequence: TGTGCCATCAGTGCTTACAAAAACATTCAGTACTTC.